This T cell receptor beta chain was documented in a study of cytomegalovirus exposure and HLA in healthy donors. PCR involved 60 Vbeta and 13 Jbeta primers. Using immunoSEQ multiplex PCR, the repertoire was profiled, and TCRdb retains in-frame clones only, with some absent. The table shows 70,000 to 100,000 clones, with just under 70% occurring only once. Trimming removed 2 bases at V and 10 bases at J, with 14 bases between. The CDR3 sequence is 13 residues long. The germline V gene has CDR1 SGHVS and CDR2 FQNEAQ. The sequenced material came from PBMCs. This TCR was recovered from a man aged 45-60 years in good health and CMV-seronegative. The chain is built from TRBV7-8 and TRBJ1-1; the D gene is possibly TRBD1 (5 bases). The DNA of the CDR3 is TGTGCCAGCAGCTTATCGTCGGAGGGACGAGCTTTCTTT. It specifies CASSLSSEGRAFF. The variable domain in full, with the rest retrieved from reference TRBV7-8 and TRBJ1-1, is GAGVSQSPRYKVAKRGQDVALRCDPISGHVSLFWYQQALGQGPEFLTYFQNEAQLDKSGLPSDRFFAERPEGSVSTLKIQRTQQEDSAVYLCASSLSSEGRAFFGQGTRLTVV.